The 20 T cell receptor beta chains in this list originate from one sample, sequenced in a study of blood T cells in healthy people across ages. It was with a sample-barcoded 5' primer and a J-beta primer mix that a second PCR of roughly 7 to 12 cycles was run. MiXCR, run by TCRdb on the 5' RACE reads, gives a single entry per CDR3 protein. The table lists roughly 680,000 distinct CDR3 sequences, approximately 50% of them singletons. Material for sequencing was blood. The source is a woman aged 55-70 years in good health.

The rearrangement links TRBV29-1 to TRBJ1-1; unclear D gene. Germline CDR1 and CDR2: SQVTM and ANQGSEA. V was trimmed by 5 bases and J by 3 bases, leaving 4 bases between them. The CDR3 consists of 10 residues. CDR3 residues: CSVWDTEAFF. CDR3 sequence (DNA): TGCAGCGTTTGGGACACTGAAGCTTTCTTT.

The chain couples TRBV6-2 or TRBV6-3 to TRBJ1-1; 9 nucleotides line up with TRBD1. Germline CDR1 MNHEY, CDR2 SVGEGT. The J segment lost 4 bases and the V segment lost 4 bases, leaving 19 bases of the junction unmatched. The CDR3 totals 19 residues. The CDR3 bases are TGTGCCAGCAGTTCCCACTTACCAACCACTGAGACAGGGGGCACTGAAGCTTTCTTT. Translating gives CASSSHLPTTETGGTEAFF.

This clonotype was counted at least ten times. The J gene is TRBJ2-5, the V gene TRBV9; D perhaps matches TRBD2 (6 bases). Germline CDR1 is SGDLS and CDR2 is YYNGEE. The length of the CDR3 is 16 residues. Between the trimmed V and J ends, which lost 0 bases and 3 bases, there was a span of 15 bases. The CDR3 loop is CASSVGPTGLEETQYF. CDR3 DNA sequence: TGTGCCAGCAGCGTAGGTCCTACGGGACTCGAAGAGACCCAGTACTTC.

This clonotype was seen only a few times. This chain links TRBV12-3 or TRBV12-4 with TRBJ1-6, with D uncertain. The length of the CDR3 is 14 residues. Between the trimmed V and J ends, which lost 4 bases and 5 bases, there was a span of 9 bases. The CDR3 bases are TGTGCCAGCAGTTCTCCTTCGAATAATTCACCCCTCCACTTT. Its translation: CASSSPSNNSPLHF.

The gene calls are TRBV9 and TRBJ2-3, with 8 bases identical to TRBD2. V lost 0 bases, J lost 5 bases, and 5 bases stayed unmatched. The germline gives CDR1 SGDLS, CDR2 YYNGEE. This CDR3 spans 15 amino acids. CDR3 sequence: CASSVEDGGGDTQYF. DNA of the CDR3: TGTGCCAGCAGCGTAGAGGACGGGGGGGGAGATACGCAGTATTTT. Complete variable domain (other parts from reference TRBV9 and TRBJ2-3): DSGVTQTPKHLITATGQRVTLRCSPRSGDLSVYWYQQSLDQGLQFLIQYYNGEERAKGNILERFSAQQFPDLHSELNLSSLELGDSALYFCASSVEDGGGDTQYFGPGTRLTVL.

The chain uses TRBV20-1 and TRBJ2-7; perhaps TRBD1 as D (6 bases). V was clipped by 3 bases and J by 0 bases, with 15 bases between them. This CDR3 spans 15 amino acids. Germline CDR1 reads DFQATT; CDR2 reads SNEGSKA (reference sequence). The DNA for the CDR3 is TGCAGTGCTAGGGGGCAAACAGGGCGCTCCTACGAGCAGTACTTC. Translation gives CSARGQTGRSYEQYF.

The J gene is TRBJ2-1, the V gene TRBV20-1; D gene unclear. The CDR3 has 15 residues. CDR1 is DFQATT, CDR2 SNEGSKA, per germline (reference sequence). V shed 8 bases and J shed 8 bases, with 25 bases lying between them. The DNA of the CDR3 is TGCAGTTTCACCACTTCGGGCCAAGGACGAGATGAGCAGTTCTTC. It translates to CSFTTSGQGRDEQFF.

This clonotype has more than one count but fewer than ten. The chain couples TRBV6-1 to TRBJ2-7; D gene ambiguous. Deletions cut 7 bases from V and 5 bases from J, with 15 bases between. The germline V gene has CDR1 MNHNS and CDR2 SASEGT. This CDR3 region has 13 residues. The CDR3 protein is CASIEGRLNEQYF. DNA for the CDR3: TGTGCCAGCATCGAAGGCAGGTTAAACGAGCAGTACTTC.

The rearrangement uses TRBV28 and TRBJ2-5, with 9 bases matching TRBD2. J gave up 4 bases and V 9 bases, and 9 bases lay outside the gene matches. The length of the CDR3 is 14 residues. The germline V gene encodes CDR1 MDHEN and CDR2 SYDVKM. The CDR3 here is CASCGRATRETQYF. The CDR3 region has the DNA TGTGCCAGTTGCGGGAGGGCTACTAGAGAGACCCAGTACTTC.

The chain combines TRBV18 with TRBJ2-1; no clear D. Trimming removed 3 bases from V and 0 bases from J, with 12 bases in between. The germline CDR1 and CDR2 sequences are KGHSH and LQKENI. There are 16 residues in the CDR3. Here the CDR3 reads CASSPFSRSSYNEQFF. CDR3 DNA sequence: TGTGCCAGCTCACCGTTCTCCCGGAGCTCCTACAATGAGCAGTTCTTC.

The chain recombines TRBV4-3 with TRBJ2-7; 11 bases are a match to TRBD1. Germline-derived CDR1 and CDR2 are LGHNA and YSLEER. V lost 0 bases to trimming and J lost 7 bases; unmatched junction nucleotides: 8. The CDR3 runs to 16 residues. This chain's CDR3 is CASSQDLGTGGREQYF. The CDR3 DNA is TGCGCCAGCAGCCAAGATCTTGGGACAGGGGGGAGGGAGCAGTACTTC.

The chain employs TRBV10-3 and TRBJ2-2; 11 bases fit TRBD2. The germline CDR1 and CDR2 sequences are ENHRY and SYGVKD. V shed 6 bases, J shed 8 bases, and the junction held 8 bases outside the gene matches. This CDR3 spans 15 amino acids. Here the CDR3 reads CAIRATSGSQGELFF. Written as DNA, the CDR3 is TGTGCCATCAGAGCAACTAGCGGGAGTCAAGGGGAGCTGTTTTTT.

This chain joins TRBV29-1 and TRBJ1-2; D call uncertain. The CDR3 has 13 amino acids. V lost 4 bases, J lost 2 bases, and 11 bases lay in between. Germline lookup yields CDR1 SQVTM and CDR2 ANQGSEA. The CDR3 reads CSVVQGLNYGYTF. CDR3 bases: TGCAGCGTTGTTCAAGGGTTGAACTATGGCTACACCTTC.

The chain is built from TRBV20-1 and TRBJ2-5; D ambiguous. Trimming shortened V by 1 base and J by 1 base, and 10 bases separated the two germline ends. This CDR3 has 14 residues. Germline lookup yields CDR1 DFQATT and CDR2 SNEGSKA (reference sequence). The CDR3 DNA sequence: TGCAGTGCTAGAGTGGTGGCCTCCCAAGAGACCCAGTACTTC. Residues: CSARVVASQETQYF.

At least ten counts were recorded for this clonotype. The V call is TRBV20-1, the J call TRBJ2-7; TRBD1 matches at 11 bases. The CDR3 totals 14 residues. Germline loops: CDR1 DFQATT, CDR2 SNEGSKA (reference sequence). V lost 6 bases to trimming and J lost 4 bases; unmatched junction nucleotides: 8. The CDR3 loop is CSAFGQGALYEQYF. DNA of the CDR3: TGCAGTGCCTTCGGACAGGGGGCCTTATACGAGCAGTACTTC.

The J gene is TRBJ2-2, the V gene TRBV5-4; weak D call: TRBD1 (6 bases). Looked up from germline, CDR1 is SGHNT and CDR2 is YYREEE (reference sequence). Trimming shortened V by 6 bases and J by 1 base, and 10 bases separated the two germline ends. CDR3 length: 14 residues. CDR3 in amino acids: CASTVGQNTGELFF. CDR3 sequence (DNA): TGTGCCAGCACCGTGGGACAGAACACCGGGGAGCTGTTTTTT.

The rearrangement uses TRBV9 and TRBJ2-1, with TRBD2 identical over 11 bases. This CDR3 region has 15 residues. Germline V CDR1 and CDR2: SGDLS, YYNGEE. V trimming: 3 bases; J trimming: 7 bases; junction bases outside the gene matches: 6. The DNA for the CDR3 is TGTGCCAGCAGCGAACTAGCGGGAGTGAAGAATGAGCAGTTCTTC. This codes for CASSELAGVKNEQFF.

In DNA form, the CDR3 reads TGTGCCAGCAGCCCCCGACCGGGACTAGGTTCCTACGAGCAGTACTTC. Protein sequence: CASSPRPGLGSYEQYF. This chain joins TRBV7-2 and TRBJ2-7, with TRBD2 matching 8 bases. J gave up 1 base and V 5 bases, and 10 bases lay outside the gene matches. The germline CDR1 and CDR2 sequences are SGHTA and FQGNSA. CDR3 length: 16 amino acids.

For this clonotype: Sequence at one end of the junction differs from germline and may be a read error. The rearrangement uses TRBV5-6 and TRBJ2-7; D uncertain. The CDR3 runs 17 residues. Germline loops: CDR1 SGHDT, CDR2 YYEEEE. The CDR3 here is CVSSSTGRASRTNEQYF. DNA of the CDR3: TGTGTCAGCAGCTCCACGGGTAGGGCCTCAAGGACCAACGAGCAGTACTTC.

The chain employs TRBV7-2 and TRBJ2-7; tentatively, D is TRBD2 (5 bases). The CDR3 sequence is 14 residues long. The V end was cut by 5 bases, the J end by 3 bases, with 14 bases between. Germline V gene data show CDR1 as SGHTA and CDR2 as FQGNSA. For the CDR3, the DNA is TGTGCCAGCAGCCGAGTGGGAGTCGGCTACGAGCAGTACTTC. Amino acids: CASSRVGVGYEQYF.